These 27 T cell receptor beta chains came from one sample sequenced in a study of blood T cell repertoires in COVID-19. Assay: immunoSEQ multiplex PCR; the TCRdb copy retains only in-frame clones and omits some. The repertoire includes a few hundred thousand clones, 80% to 90% of them detected once, and 1% sits in the top ten. The specimen sequenced was peripheral blood. The receptors were gathered from a man in his forties or fifties with active or convalescent COVID-19.

This chain uses TRBV10-2 with TRBJ2-7; 7 bases map to TRBD1. From germline, CDR1 is WSHSY and CDR2 SAAADI. The length of the CDR3 is 14 residues. The junction had 6 bases not matched to a gene; V was cut back by 5 bases and J by 2 bases. The CDR3 nucleotides read TGCGCCAGCAGTAGCCGACAGGGAACCTACGAGCAGTACTTC. It encodes CASSSRQGTYEQYF.

The table lists this clone with a few counts. V and J are TRBV19 and TRBJ1-2; 7 bases line up with TRBD1. Losses at the gene ends were 3 bases for V and 8 bases for J; bases not matched to a gene: 12. The CDR3 contains 15 residues. The V gene's germline CDR1 is LNHDA and CDR2 SQIVND (reference sequence). The CDR3 protein is CASSIFSQNRGGYTF. CDR3 coding DNA: TGTGCCAGTAGTATCTTCTCCCAAAACAGGGGCGGCTACACCTTC.

The rearrangement links TRBV20-1 to TRBJ1-2; 7 bases map to TRBD1. CDR1 and CDR2 (germline): DFQATT, SNEGSKA (reference sequence). CDR3 size: 14 residues. Trimming cost V 4 bases and J 5 bases; bases outside gene matches: 10. The CDR3: CSANEGQRVYGYTF. DNA for the CDR3: TGCAGTGCTAATGAGGGACAGAGAGTTTATGGCTACACCTTC.

This sequence joins TRBV13 and TRBJ1-5; D might be TRBD1 (6 bases). CDR1 is PRHDT, CDR2 FYEKMQ, per germline (reference sequence). The V and J ends lost 8 bases and 7 bases respectively, with 15 bases between them. The CDR3 is made up of 13 amino acids. This CDR3 is CASATGLRQPQHF. CDR3 nucleotides: TGTGCCAGCGCGACAGGTTTAAGACAGCCCCAGCATTTT.

This chain links TRBV7-8 with TRBJ1-2, with 8 bases fitting TRBD1. The junction had 19 bases not matched to a gene; V was cut back by 5 bases and J by 5 bases. The CDR3 consists of 18 residues. Germline V CDR1 and CDR2: SGHVS, FQNEAQ. The CDR3 reads CASSPGGGTGRRVYGYTF. Written as DNA, the CDR3 is TGTGCCAGCAGCCCCGGGGGTGGGACAGGTAGGAGGGTGTATGGCTACACCTTC. The full variable domain, with the rest looked up from reference TRBV7-8 and TRBJ1-2, is GAGVSQSPRYKVAKRGQDVALRCDPISGHVSLFWYQQALGQGPEFLTYFQNEAQLDKSGLPSDRFFAERPEGSVSTLKIQRTQQEDSAVYLCASSPGGGTGRRVYGYTFGSGTRLTVV.

This clone was seen just once. J is TRBJ2-1 and V is TRBV2; perhaps TRBD2 as D (5 bases). Germline CDR1 SNHLY, CDR2 FYNNEI. There are 15 residues in the CDR3. Trimming took 6 bases from V and 2 from J, leaving 14 bases between them. The CDR3 region is CASSSRALAYNEQFF. The CDR3 nucleotides are TGTGCCAGCAGCTCGCGGGCGCTCGCCTACAATGAGCAGTTCTTC.

This clone was seen only a few times. This chain joins TRBV6-1 and TRBJ1-1; D unresolved. This CDR3 is 14 amino acids long. Trimming removed 1 base from V and 0 bases from J, with 6 bases in between. Germline loops: CDR1 MNHNS, CDR2 SASEGT. In DNA form, the CDR3 reads TGTGCCAGCAGTGAAGGGCGGATGAACACTGAAGCTTTCTTT. Translating gives CASSEGRMNTEAFF.

V is TRBV2 and J is TRBJ2-3, with 8 bases that match TRBD2. Germline trimming cut 6 bases from V and 1 base from J; bases unmatched to any gene: 3. Germline CDR1 and CDR2: SNHLY and FYNNEI. The CDR3 runs to 14 residues. The CDR3 sequence: CASSGLARTDTQYF. CDR3 DNA: TGTGCCAGCAGCGGACTAGCCCGCACAGATACGCAGTATTTT.

This sequence joins TRBV2 and TRBJ2-5; 9 bases map to TRBD1. Per the germline V gene, CDR1 is SNHLY and CDR2 is FYNNEI. This CDR3 spans 14 amino acids. With V trimmed by 8 bases and J by 4 bases, 8 bases remained unmatched. CDR3 loop: CASGGQGRGETQYF. CDR3 nucleotide sequence: TGTGCCAGCGGGGGACAGGGACGGGGAGAGACCCAGTACTTC. Drawing the rest from reference TRBV2 and TRBJ2-5, the complete variable domain is EPEVTQTPSHQVTQMGQEVILRCVPISNHLYFYWYRQILGQKVEFLVSFYNNEISEKSEIFDDQFSVERPDGSNFTLKIRSTKLEDSAMYFCASGGQGRGETQYFGPGTRLLVL.

J is TRBJ2-7 and V is TRBV29-1; TRBD2 matches at 12 bases. The germline gives CDR1 SQVTM, CDR2 ANQGSEA. This CDR3 has 14 amino acids. Unmatched junction bases numbered 1, after V lost 2 bases and J lost 2 bases. CDR3 sequence: CSVETSGGTYEQYF. CDR3 in DNA: TGCAGCGTTGAAACTAGCGGGGGGACCTACGAGCAGTACTTC.

The chain couples TRBV30 to TRBJ1-2, with 7 bases lining up with TRBD1. Trimming took 0 bases from V and 0 from J; bases not matched to a gene: 13. This CDR3 contains 18 residues. The germline V gene encodes CDR1 GTSNPN and CDR2 SVGIG (reference sequence). The CDR3: CAWSVSRGTARANYGYTF. Here the CDR3 DNA reads TGTGCCTGGAGTGTCTCTCGCGGGACAGCGAGAGCTAACTATGGCTACACCTTC.

The table lists this clone with a few counts. Other DNA sequences in the sample encode the same CDR3. The chain employs TRBV19 and TRBJ1-1, with no clear D. The CDR3 length is 13 residues. Per germline, CDR1 LNHDA and CDR2 SQIVND (reference sequence). The V gene lost 4 bases and the J gene lost 0 bases, with 6 bases spanning the gap. The CDR3 protein is CASSTQMNTEAFF. The CDR3 DNA reads as TGTGCCAGTAGTACTCAGATGAACACTGAAGCTTTCTTT.

A note on this clone: This CDR3 is also generated by other DNA sequences in the sample. The V and J genes are TRBV5-6 and TRBJ1-2; TRBD1 might be the D (5 bases). CDR3 length equals 12 residues. V gave up 4 bases and J gave up 3 bases, with 7 bases separating them. The germline V gene encodes CDR1 SGHDT and CDR2 YYEEEE. CDR3 sequence reads: CASSPGDYGYTF. Written as DNA, the CDR3 is TGTGCCAGCAGCCCGGGGGACTATGGCTACACCTTC.

The chain is built from TRBV6-6 and TRBJ2-6; 8 positions agree with TRBD1. CDR3 length: 16 residues. The ends lost 5 bases at V and 3 bases at J; junction bases unmatched: 6. The germline V gene encodes CDR1 MNHNY and CDR2 SVGAGI (reference sequence). The CDR3 region is CASSRQGFDGANVLTF. CDR3 nucleotide sequence: TGTGCCAGCAGTCGACAGGGGTTTGATGGGGCCAACGTCCTGACTTTC.

The chain joins TRBV7-7 to TRBJ2-3, with D maybe TRBD2 (6 bases). The germline CDR1 and CDR2 sequences are SSHAT and FNYEAQ (reference sequence). V lost 4 bases, J lost 8 bases, and 19 bases lay in between. The CDR3 covers 15 residues. CDR3 nucleotides: TGTGCCAGCAGCTCCGCTAGCGCCCCAGGAGGTACGCAGTATTTT. Translating it yields CASSSASAPGGTQYF.

The chain has TRBV29-1 and TRBJ2-3; perhaps TRBD2 as D (5 bases). Trimming shortened V by 6 bases and J by 4 bases, and 17 bases separated the two germline ends. CDR3 length equals 14 residues. Per the germline V gene, CDR1 is SQVTM and CDR2 is ANQGSEA. The CDR3 loop is CSVQASLGPDTQYF. The DNA for the CDR3 is TGCAGCGTCCAAGCTAGCTTGGGCCCAGATACGCAGTATTTT.

This chain connects TRBV9 to TRBJ2-1, with 8 positions matching TRBD2. V gave up 5 bases and J gave up 8 bases; unmatched junction bases: 3. CDR1 and CDR2 (germline): SGDLS, YYNGEE. The CDR3 is 12 amino acids. Written as DNA, the CDR3 is TGTGCCAGCAGGGGGACTAGTGATGAGCAGTTCTTC. This gives the protein CASRGTSDEQFF.

The rearrangement joins TRBV28 to TRBJ2-5, with a possible D match to TRBD1 (5 bases). The CDR3 spans 14 residues. Trimming stripped 7 bases from V and 4 bases from J, with 16 bases between. Germline loops: CDR1 MDHEN, CDR2 SYDVKM. The chain's CDR3 is CASTNWGSTETQYF. DNA for the CDR3: TGTGCCAGCACCAACTGGGGCTCCACAGAGACCCAGTACTTC.

This rearrangement joins TRBV2 to TRBJ1-5, with TRBD1 identical over 7 bases. The CDR3 totals 15 residues. With V trimmed by 2 bases and J by 5 bases, 6 bases remained unmatched. Germline loops: CDR1 SNHLY, CDR2 FYNNEI. This CDR3 is CASSELRGLHQPQHF. The CDR3 bases are TGTGCCAGCAGTGAATTGAGGGGGCTACATCAGCCCCAGCATTTT.

The genes are TRBV29-1 and TRBJ1-2, with D tentatively TRBD1 (6 bases). V lost 6 bases and J lost 2, with 13 bases in between. The CDR3 covers 13 residues. Germline CDR1 and CDR2: SQVTM and ANQGSEA. The CDR3 nucleotides read TGCAGCGTCCGCGGACAGTCCAACTATGGCTACACCTTC. Translation: CSVRGQSNYGYTF.

Concerning this clone itself: Other DNA sequences within the sample encode an identical CDR3. CDR3 protein: CASSLGGGGYTF. In nucleotides, the CDR3 is TGTGCCAGCAGCTTAGGGGGCGGTGGCTACACCTTC. The rearrangement uses TRBV7-9 and TRBJ1-2; D is perhaps TRBD1 (5 bases). CDR1 and CDR2 from the germline V gene are SEHNR and FQNEAQ (reference sequence). V was clipped by 1 base and J by 7 bases, with 7 bases between them. The CDR3 totals 12 residues. The full variable domain, with the rest looked up from reference TRBV7-9 and TRBJ1-2, is DTGVSQNPRHKITKRGQNVTFRCDPISEHNRLYWYRQTLGQGPEFLTYFQNEAQLEKSRLLSDRFSAERPKGSFSTLEIQRTEQGDSAMYLCASSLGGGGYTFGSGTRLTVV.

V and J are TRBV6-2 or TRBV6-3 and TRBJ2-7, with 7 bases that match TRBD2. Per germline, CDR1 MNHEY and CDR2 SVGEGT. The CDR3 runs 14 residues. Trimming at V came to 5 bases and at J to 6 bases, leaving 10 bases not matched to a gene. The CDR3: CASSSGIPNFEQYF. CDR3 nucleotides: TGTGCCAGCAGTAGCGGGATCCCGAATTTCGAGCAGTACTTC.

The chain uses TRBV11-2 and TRBJ1-5; 7 bases agree with TRBD1. This CDR3 region has 16 residues. J was trimmed by 0 bases and V by 1 base; bases with no gene match: 3. Germline V gives CDR1 SGHAT, CDR2 FQNNGV. The CDR3 protein is CASSLVGGFSNQPQHF. The CDR3 nucleotides are TGTGCCAGCAGCTTAGTAGGGGGCTTTAGCAATCAGCCCCAGCATTTT.

CDR3 sequence reads: CASSHRISTSYEQYF. The CDR3 region has the DNA TGCGCCAGCAGCCACAGGATTTCAACTTCCTACGAGCAGTACTTC. The V and J genes are TRBV4-3 and TRBJ2-7; D is unclear. There are 15 residues in the CDR3. Trimming took 3 bases from V and 1 from J, leaving 13 bases between them. The V gene's germline CDR1 is LGHNA and CDR2 YSLEER.

The genes are TRBV6-5 and TRBJ2-5; D possibly corresponds to TRBD2 (6 bases). This CDR3 comprises 15 residues. Trimming took off 6 bases at V and 4 bases at J, with 18 bases between the two ends. Germline values: CDR1 MNHEY, CDR2 SVGAGI. This CDR3 reads CASSYQGLPPETQYF. CDR3 nucleotide sequence: TGTGCCAGCAGCTACCAGGGACTGCCACCAGAGACCCAGTACTTC.

The chain carries TRBV19 and TRBJ1-1; maybe TRBD1 (5 bases). This CDR3 is built from 16 residues. Germline V CDR1 and CDR2: LNHDA, SQIVND (reference sequence). Deletions cut 7 bases from V and 6 bases from J, with 24 bases between. CDR3 residues: CASTKNSAGGSAEAFF. Here the CDR3 DNA reads TGTGCCAGTACCAAGAATTCGGCGGGGGGATCGGCTGAAGCTTTCTTT.

The V and J genes are TRBV5-1 and TRBJ1-2; 8 bases line up with TRBD1. V lost 5 bases and J lost 3; bases outside the gene matches: 3. The germline V gene has CDR1 SGHRS and CDR2 YFSETQ. The CDR3 is 13 amino acids. CDR3 coding DNA: TGCGCCAGCAGGACGACAGGGGACTATGGCTACACCTTC. Its protein product is CASRTTGDYGYTF.